These 29 T cell receptor beta chains originate from one sample sequenced in a study of identifying expanded T cells in peripheral blood. Measured with immunoSEQ multiplex PCR; TCRdb has only the in-frame clones, and not every one. The sample shows approximately 130,000 clones, approximately 84% of them seen only once. What was sequenced was blood. These receptor sequences come from a person aged 18 to 75 in good health.

The chain links TRBV27 to TRBJ1-2, with D perhaps matching TRBD1 (5 bases). This CDR3 is built from 14 residues. The germline V gene encodes CDR1 MNHEY and CDR2 SMNVEV (reference sequence). Deletions cut 3 bases from V and 7 bases from J, with 15 bases between. Here the CDR3 reads CASSFLRGGGGYTF. The CDR3 nucleotides read TGTGCCAGCAGTTTCCTACGGGGGGGTGGTGGCTACACCTTC.

In DNA, the CDR3 is TGTGCCAGCAGTTACCCCCCGGGGGACACTAACTATGGCTACACCTTC. Encoded protein: CASSYPPGDTNYGYTF. J is TRBJ1-2 and V is TRBV6-6; TRBD1 might be the D (6 bases). Trimming took 2 bases from V and 0 from J, leaving 13 bases between them. CDR1 is MNHNY and CDR2 is SVGAGI in the germline V gene (reference sequence). There are 16 residues in the CDR3.

This clone was recorded a few times. CDR3 bases: TGTGCCAGCAGTTCTCATACAGGGACAGGGCCTCCTTTCTTT. It specifies CASSSHTGTGPPFF. This chain uses TRBV27 with TRBJ1-1, with TRBD1 matching 9 bases. CDR3 length equals 14 residues. The J segment lost 12 bases and the V segment lost 4 bases, leaving 12 bases of the junction unmatched. CDR1 is MNHEY and CDR2 is SMNVEV in the germline V gene (reference sequence).

The gene calls are TRBV2 and TRBJ1-2; 8 bases agree with TRBD1. This CDR3 has 12 amino acids. The J segment lost 8 bases and the V segment lost 4 bases, leaving 3 bases of the junction unmatched. CDR1 SNHLY and CDR2 FYNNEI come from the germline V gene. The CDR3 loop is CASSAGGRGYTF. DNA for the CDR3: TGTGCCAGCAGTGCAGGGGGCAGGGGCTACACCTTC.

This clone has just one count. This sequence joins TRBV5-1 and TRBJ2-1; 7 bases are a match to TRBD1. V lost 0 bases to trimming and J lost 3 bases; unmatched junction nucleotides: 6. CDR1 SGHRS and CDR2 YFSETQ come from the germline V gene. The CDR3 covers 16 residues. The DNA of the CDR3 is TGCGCCAGCAGCTTGGTCCCGGGACAGTTCTACAATGAGCAGTTCTTC. It is translated as CASSLVPGQFYNEQFF.

V is TRBV9 and J is TRBJ2-5; 15 bases fit TRBD2. Trimming took 3 bases from V and 5 from J; bases not matched to a gene: 5. Germline loops: CDR1 SGDLS, CDR2 YYNGEE. The CDR3 contains 16 residues. The CDR3 is CASSGTSGGAVETQYF. CDR3 sequence (DNA): TGTGCCAGCAGCGGGACTAGCGGGGGGGCGGTGGAGACCCAGTACTTC.

The rearrangement links TRBV28 to TRBJ1-2; the match to TRBD1 covers 9 bases. V gave up 6 bases and J gave up 5 bases; unmatched junction bases: 7. The CDR3 runs 14 residues. Germline assignment: CDR1 MDHEN and CDR2 SYDVKM. As DNA, the CDR3 is TGTGCCAGCAGATCCGGGACAGGGAGTTATGGCTACACCTTC. This codes for CASRSGTGSYGYTF.

The chain employs TRBV5-4 and TRBJ1-2; 7 bases are shared with TRBD1. Germline V gene sequence: CDR1 SGHNT, CDR2 YYREEE (reference sequence). Trimming at V came to 7 bases and at J to 2 bases, leaving 8 bases not matched to a gene. This CDR3 is built from 14 residues. The CDR3 DNA sequence: TGTGCCAGCCGCCTTCAGGGGGGAAACTATGGCTACACCTTC. Residues: CASRLQGGNYGYTF.

The chain has TRBV5-1 and TRBJ2-1, with TRBD1 as a possible D gene (5 bases). Germline V CDR1 and CDR2: SGHRS, YFSETQ. CDR3 size: 17 residues. V was pared by 0 bases and J by 5 bases, with 18 bases between. The CDR3 DNA is TGCGCCAGCAGCTTGGCATTAAGGGGCCCGATCGACAATGAGCAGTTCTTC. Translated, it gives CASSLALRGPIDNEQFF.

The genes are TRBV5-1 and TRBJ2-1; the D gene could be TRBD1 or TRBD2 (5 bases each). V lost 4 bases and J 5 bases, leaving 13 bases between the germline ends. Germline V lookup: CDR1 SGHRS, CDR2 YFSETQ. CDR3 size: 14 residues. CDR3 DNA: TGCGCCAGCAGCCCTGGGGGATTAGACAATGAGCAGTTCTTC. Protein sequence: CASSPGGLDNEQFF.

V gene TRBV6-5 combines with J gene TRBJ2-7; D call uncertain. Per the germline V gene, CDR1 is MNHEY and CDR2 is SVGAGI. The CDR3 totals 14 residues. Between the trimmed V and J ends, which lost 0 bases and 7 bases, there was a span of 13 bases. CDR3 protein: CASSYSSGLREQYF. Written as DNA, the CDR3 is TGTGCCAGCAGTTACTCGTCGGGTTTACGGGAGCAGTACTTC.

This clone came up once. DNA for the CDR3: TGTGCCAGCAGCCGACAGGGGTCCTATGGCTACACCTTC. Its translation is CASSRQGSYGYTF. This chain links TRBV27 with TRBJ1-2; 8 bases agree with TRBD1. The CDR3 contains 13 residues. The V gene end was trimmed by 6 bases and the J gene end by 4 bases; junction bases not matched to a gene: 4. Germline V CDR1 and CDR2: MNHEY, SMNVEV (reference sequence).

This clone was detected once. The gene calls are TRBV5-4 and TRBJ2-7; no definite D call. V was shortened by 0 bases and J by 2 bases, with 9 bases between the two germline ends. CDR1 is SGHNT, CDR2 YYREEE, per germline (reference sequence). The CDR3 spans 14 residues. The CDR3 DNA is TGTGCCAGCAGCTTGGAGCTGCGGCCCTACGAGCAGTACTTC. Protein: CASSLELRPYEQYF.

The chain has TRBV6-5 and TRBJ1-1; D might be TRBD1 (6 bases). CDR3 length: 11 amino acids. Trimming stripped 2 bases from V and 11 bases from J, with 9 bases between. In germline, CDR1 is MNHEY, CDR2 SVGAGI. CDR3 nucleotides: TGTGCCAGCAGTTACGGGACAAGGGCTTTCTTT. It is translated as CASSYGTRAFF.

The chain is built from TRBV15 and TRBJ2-7; no firm D call. The V end lost 8 bases, the J end lost 0 bases, and 14 bases lay between the germline ends. The CDR3 length is 14 residues. CDR1 and CDR2 from the germline V gene are LNHNV and YYDKDF (reference sequence). The CDR3 DNA is TGTGCCACCTCCCGTGAACAGAGCTCCTACGAGCAGTACTTC. Its protein is CATSREQSSYEQYF.

The rearrangement uses TRBV4-1 and TRBJ1-3; no definite D call. Trimming removed 2 bases at V and 0 bases at J, with 8 bases between. Germline CDR1 and CDR2: MGHRA and YSYEKL. This CDR3 is built from 15 residues. CDR3 in DNA: TGCGCCAGCAGCCAAACAGTCTTCTCTGGAAACACCATATATTTT. This codes for CASSQTVFSGNTIYF.

The chain links TRBV19 to TRBJ1-4; D possibly corresponds to TRBD1 (5 bases). CDR3 length: 14 amino acids. Germline V gives CDR1 LNHDA, CDR2 SQIVND (reference sequence). The V and J ends lost 5 bases and 8 bases respectively, with 15 bases between them. This CDR3 is CASSVQGAIEKLFF. The CDR3 nucleotides are TGTGCCAGTAGTGTTCAGGGAGCTATCGAAAAACTGTTTTTT.

This chain connects TRBV7-3 to TRBJ2-1, with D maybe TRBD1 (5 bases). Per the germline V gene, CDR1 is SGHTA and CDR2 is FQGTGA. The CDR3 extends over 13 amino acids. Trimming removed 5 bases at V and 7 bases at J, with 12 bases between. The DNA for the CDR3 is TGTGCCAGCAGCCCTAGAAGGGGTAATGAGCAGTTCTTC. Its translation is CASSPRRGNEQFF.

The V gene is TRBV19, the J gene TRBJ1-6, with a tentative D call TRBD1 (5 bases). Trimming removed 3 bases at V and 7 bases at J, with 16 bases between. The CDR3 is 16 residues long. Germline-derived CDR1 and CDR2 are LNHDA and SQIVND (reference sequence). Here the CDR3 DNA reads TGTGCCAGTAGTATTATAGGGGAACGCCAAAATTCACCCCTCCACTTT. Its protein product is CASSIIGERQNSPLHF.

In this sample, this clone turned up once. The chain carries TRBV11-3 and TRBJ1-2; possibly TRBD1 for D (5 bases). This CDR3 is built from 15 residues. Germline V gives CDR1 SGHNT, CDR2 YENEEA. The germline V and J ends were trimmed by 5 bases and 4 bases, with 17 bases remaining between them. The CDR3 coding sequence is TGTGCCAGCAGCCGGGGGTACGACCCGGGCTATGGCTACACCTTC. Amino acids: CASSRGYDPGYGYTF.

V is TRBV5-1 and J is TRBJ2-2; no firm D call. V was clipped by 3 bases and J by 4 bases, with 10 bases between them. This CDR3 spans 14 amino acids. Germline assignment: CDR1 SGHRS and CDR2 YFSETQ. CDR3 in DNA: TGCGCCAGCAGCTCCCGCCTATCCACCGGGGAGCTGTTTTTT. Protein: CASSSRLSTGELFF.

DNA of the CDR3: TGCAGCGTCCCGCGGGGAGCGAGTTACACCTTC. As protein: CSVPRGASYTF. The J gene is TRBJ1-2, the V gene TRBV29-1; D is ambiguous. CDR1 and CDR2 from the germline V gene are SQVTM and ANQGSEA. Between the trimmed V and J ends, which lost 6 bases and 11 bases, there was a span of 16 bases. This CDR3 comprises 11 residues.

The CDR3 bases are TGTGCCACCAGCAGACCAGGACAGAGCGTCTATGGCTACACCTTC. Translated, it gives CATSRPGQSVYGYTF. The chain couples TRBV15 to TRBJ1-2; D possibly corresponds to TRBD1 (6 bases). Per germline, CDR1 LNHNV and CDR2 YYDKDF (reference sequence). V was shortened by 2 bases and J by 4 bases, with 14 bases between the two germline ends. The CDR3 length is 15 residues.

This chain connects TRBV13 to TRBJ2-2; no firm D call. Germline values: CDR1 PRHDT, CDR2 FYEKMQ (reference sequence). V dropped 2 bases and J dropped 2 bases, with 18 bases sitting between them. The CDR3 totals 18 residues. CDR3 DNA sequence: TGTGCCAGCAGCTTACTCCTGCCCGGAAAGGGCAACACCGGGGAGCTGTTTTTT. Its translation: CASSLLLPGKGNTGELFF.

This rearrangement joins TRBV18 to TRBJ2-7; D unclear. The CDR3 runs to 13 residues. The germline gives CDR1 KGHSH, CDR2 LQKENI. Trimming shortened V by 0 bases and J by 2 bases, and 5 bases separated the two germline ends. CDR3 in amino acids: CASSPPYPYEQYF. The CDR3 DNA follows: TGTGCCAGCTCACCACCGTACCCCTACGAGCAGTACTTC.

The chain has TRBV6-5 and TRBJ2-1; 7 nucleotides agree with TRBD1. Germline V CDR1 and CDR2: MNHEY, SVGAGI. The CDR3 runs 14 residues. After removal of 2 bases from V and 10 bases from J, the junction contained 8 bases not matched to a gene. The CDR3 sequence: CASSYSHRGREQFF. CDR3 DNA sequence: TGTGCCAGCAGTTACAGTCACAGGGGAAGGGAGCAGTTCTTC.

This clone was detected a few times. The V and J genes are TRBV11-1 and TRBJ2-7, with a weak D call TRBD1 (5 bases). Germline V gene lookup returns CDR1 SGHAT and CDR2 FQDESV (reference sequence). Trimming removed 0 bases at V and 2 bases at J, with 8 bases between. CDR3 size: 14 residues. This CDR3 reads CASSLAGRAYEQYF. The CDR3 nucleotides are TGTGCCAGCAGCTTAGCCGGCAGGGCCTACGAGCAGTACTTC.

The rearrangement joins TRBV7-9 to TRBJ1-3; TRBD1 is a possible D gene (6 bases). The CDR3 runs to 14 residues. Looked up from germline, CDR1 is SEHNR and CDR2 is FQNEAQ (reference sequence). The V end was cut by 1 base, the J end by 6 bases, with 10 bases between. CDR3: CASSLGGGLNTIYF. Written as DNA, the CDR3 is TGTGCCAGCAGCTTAGGAGGGGGATTAAACACCATATATTTT. The full variable domain, completed using reference TRBV7-9 and TRBJ1-3, is DTGVSQNPRHKITKRGQNVTFRCDPISEHNRLYWYRQTLGQGPEFLTYFQNEAQLEKSRLLSDRFSAERPKGSFSTLEIQRTEQGDSAMYLCASSLGGGLNTIYFGEGSWLTVV.

CDR3 protein: CASSEAGGDQYF. CDR3 bases: TGTGCCAGCAGTGAAGCGGGGGGAGACCAGTACTTC. V usage is TRBV6-1 and J usage is TRBJ2-5; maybe TRBD2 (6 bases). This CDR3 has 12 amino acids. Between the trimmed V and J ends, which lost 0 bases and 10 bases, there was a span of 9 bases. The germline V gene encodes CDR1 MNHNS and CDR2 SASEGT.